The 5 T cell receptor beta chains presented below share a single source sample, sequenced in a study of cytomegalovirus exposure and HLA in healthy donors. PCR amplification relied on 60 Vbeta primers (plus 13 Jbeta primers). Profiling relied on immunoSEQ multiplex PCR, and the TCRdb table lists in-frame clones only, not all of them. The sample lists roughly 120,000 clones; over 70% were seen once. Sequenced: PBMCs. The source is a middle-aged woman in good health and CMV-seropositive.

The CDR3 loop is CASSTTVNYQPQHF. The CDR3 DNA follows: TGTGCCAGCTCAACGACAGTGAACTATCAGCCCCAGCATTTT. The chain links TRBV18 to TRBJ1-5; maybe TRBD1 (5 bases). This CDR3 is 14 amino acids long. V was shortened by 5 bases and J by 5 bases, with 13 bases between the two germline ends. Germline assignment: CDR1 KGHSH and CDR2 LQKENI.

The DNA for the CDR3 is TGTGCCAGCAGTTTGGCCGGCACAGATACGCAGTATTTT. Translated, it gives CASSLAGTDTQYF. V gene TRBV27 combines with J gene TRBJ2-3; D not certain. Germline V lookup: CDR1 MNHEY, CDR2 SMNVEV (reference sequence). The CDR3 sequence is 13 residues long. Trimming stripped 3 bases from V and 1 base from J, with 5 bases between.

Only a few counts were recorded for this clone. CDR3 sequence reads: CASSPHILPGTLKKGNEKLFF. CDR3 bases: TGTGCCAGCAGCCCCCATATCCTTCCCGGGACACTGAAGAAGGGGAATGAAAAACTGTTTTTT. This chain connects TRBV7-8 to TRBJ1-4; perhaps TRBD1 as D (6 bases). CDR1 SGHVS and CDR2 FQNEAQ come from the germline V gene. V dropped 5 bases and J dropped 5 bases, with 33 bases sitting between them. This CDR3 is built from 21 residues.

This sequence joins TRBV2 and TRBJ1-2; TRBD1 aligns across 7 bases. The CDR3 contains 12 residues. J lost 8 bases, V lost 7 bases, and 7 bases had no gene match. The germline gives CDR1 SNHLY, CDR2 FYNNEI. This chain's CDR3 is CASTDRDGGYTF. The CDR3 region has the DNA TGTGCCAGCACCGACAGGGATGGAGGCTACACCTTC.

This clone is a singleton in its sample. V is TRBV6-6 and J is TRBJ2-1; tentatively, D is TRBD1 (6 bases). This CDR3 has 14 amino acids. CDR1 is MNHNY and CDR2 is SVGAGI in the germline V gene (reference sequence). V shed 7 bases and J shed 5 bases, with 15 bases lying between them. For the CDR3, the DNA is TGTGCCAGCACGACTCAGGGGACCCACAATGAGCAGTTCTTC. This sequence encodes CASTTQGTHNEQFF.